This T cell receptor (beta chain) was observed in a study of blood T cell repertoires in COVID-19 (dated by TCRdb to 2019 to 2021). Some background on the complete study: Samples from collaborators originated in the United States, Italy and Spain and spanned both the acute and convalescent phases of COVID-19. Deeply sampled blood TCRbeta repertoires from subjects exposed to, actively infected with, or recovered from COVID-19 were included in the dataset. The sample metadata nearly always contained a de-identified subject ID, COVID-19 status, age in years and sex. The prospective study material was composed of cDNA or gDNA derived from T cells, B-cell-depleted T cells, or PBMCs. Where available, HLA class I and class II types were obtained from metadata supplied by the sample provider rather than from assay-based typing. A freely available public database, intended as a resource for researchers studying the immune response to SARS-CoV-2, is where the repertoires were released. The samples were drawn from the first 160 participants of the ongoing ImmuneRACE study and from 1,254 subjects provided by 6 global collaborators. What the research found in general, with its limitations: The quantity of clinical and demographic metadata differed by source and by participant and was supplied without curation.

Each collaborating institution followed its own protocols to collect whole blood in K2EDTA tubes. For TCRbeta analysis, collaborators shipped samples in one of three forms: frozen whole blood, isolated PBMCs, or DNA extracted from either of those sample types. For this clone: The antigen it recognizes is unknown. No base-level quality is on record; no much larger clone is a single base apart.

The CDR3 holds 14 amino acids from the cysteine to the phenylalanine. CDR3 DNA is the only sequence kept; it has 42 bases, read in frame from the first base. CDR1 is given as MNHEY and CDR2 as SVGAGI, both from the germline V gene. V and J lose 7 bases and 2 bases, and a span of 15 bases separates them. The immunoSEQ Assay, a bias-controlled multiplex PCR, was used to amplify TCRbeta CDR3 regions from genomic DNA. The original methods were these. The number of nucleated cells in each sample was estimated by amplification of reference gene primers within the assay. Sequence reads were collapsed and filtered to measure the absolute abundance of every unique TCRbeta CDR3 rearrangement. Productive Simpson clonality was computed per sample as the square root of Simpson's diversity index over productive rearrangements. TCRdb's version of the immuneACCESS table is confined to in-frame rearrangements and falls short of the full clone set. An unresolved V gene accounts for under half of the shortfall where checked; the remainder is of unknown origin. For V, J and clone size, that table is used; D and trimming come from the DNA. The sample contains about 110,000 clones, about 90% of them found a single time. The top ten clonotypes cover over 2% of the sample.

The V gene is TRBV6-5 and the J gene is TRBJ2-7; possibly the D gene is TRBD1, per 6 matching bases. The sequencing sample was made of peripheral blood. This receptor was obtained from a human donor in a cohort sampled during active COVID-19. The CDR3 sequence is CASNLDSFTYEQYF. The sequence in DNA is TGTGCCAGCAACCTGGACAGCTTCACCTACGAGCAGTACTTC.